This TCR beta chain was sequenced in a study of cytomegalovirus exposure and HLA in healthy donors. Data came from immunoSEQ multiplex PCR; TCRdb stores just in-frame clones and leaves some out. The sample yields about 98,000 clones, 70% to 90% seen once. V lost 4 bases, J lost 5 bases, and 7 bases stayed unmatched. The CDR3 runs to 14 residues. Germline assignment: CDR1 SGDLS and CDR2 YYNGEE. The chain carries TRBV9 and TRBJ2-3; TRBD2 aligns across 7 bases. This TCR was recovered from a woman in her thirties in good health and CMV-seronegative. Sequenced input: PBMCs. CDR3 DNA sequence: TGTGCCAGCAGCCCACTAGCGACGGGAGATACGCAGTATTTT. It specifies CASSPLATGDTQYF.